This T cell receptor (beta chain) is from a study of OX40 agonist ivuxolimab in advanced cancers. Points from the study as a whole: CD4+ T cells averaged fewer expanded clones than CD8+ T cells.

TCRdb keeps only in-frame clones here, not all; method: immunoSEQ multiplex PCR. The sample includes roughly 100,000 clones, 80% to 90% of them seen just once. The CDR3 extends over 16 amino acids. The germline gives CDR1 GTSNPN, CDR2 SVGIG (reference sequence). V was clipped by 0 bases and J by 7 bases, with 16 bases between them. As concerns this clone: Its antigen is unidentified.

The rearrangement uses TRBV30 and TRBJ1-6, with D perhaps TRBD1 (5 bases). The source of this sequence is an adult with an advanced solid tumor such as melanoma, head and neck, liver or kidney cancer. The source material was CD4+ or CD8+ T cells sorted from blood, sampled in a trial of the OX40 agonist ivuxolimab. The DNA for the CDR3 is TGTGCCTGGAGTGTATTGGTTGGGCAGGGAAATTCACCCCTCCACTTT. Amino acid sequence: CAWSVLVGQGNSPLHF.